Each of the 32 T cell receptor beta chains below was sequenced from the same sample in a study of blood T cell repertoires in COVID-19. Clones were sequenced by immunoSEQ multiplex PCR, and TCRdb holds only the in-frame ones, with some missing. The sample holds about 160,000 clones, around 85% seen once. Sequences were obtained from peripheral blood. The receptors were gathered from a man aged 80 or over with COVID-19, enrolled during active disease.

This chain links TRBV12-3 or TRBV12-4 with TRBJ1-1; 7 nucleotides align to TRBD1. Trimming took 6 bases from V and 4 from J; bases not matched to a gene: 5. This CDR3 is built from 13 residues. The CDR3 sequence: CASSPQGPTEAFF. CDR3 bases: TGTGCCAGCAGCCCACAGGGGCCCACTGAAGCTTTCTTT.

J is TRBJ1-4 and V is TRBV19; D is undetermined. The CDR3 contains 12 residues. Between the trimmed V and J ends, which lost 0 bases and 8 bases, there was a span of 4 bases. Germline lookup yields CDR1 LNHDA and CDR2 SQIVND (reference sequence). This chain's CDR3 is CASSIDREKLFF. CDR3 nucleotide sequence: TGTGCCAGTAGTATAGACAGAGAAAAACTGTTTTTT.

The CDR3 protein is CASSYAGGENSPLHF. CDR3 sequence (DNA): TGTGCCAGCAGTTACGCGGGAGGGGAAAATTCACCCCTCCACTTT. This rearrangement joins TRBV6-6 to TRBJ1-6, with a tentative D call TRBD1 (5 bases). V lost 2 bases, J lost 7 bases, and 12 bases lay in between. Germline CDR1 and CDR2: MNHNY and SVGAGI (reference sequence). The length of the CDR3 is 15 residues.

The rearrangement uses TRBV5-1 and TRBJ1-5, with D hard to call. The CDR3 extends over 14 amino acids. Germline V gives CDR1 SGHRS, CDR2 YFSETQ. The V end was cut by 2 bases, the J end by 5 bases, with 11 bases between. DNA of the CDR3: TGCGCCAGCAGCTTAGGTGGGCTGGATCAGCCCCAGCATTTT. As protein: CASSLGGLDQPQHF.

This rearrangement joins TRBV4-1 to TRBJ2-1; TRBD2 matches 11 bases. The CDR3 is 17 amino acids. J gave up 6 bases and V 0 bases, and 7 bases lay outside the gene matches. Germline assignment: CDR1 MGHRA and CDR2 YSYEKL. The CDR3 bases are TGCGCCAGCAGCCAAGATTCGGTAGCGGGGGGGCTCAATGAGCAGTTCTTC. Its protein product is CASSQDSVAGGLNEQFF.

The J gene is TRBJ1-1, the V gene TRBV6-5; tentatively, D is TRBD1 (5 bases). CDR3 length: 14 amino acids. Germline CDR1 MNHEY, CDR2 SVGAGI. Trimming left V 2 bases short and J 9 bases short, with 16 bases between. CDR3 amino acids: CASSYGRGGSQAFF. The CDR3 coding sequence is TGTGCCAGCAGTTACGGGCGGGGGGGGTCTCAAGCTTTCTTT.

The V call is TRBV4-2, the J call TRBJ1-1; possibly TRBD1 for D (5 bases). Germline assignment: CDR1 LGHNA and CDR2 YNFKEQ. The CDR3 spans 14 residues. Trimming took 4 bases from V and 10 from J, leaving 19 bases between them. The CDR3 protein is CASSPGKGYNLAFF. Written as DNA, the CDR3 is TGTGCCAGCAGCCCCGGCAAGGGGTATAATTTAGCTTTCTTT.

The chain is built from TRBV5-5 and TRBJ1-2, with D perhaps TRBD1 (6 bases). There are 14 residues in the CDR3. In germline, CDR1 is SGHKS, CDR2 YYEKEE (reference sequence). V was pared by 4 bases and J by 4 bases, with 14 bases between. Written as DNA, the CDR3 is TGTGCCAGCAGCCCCCGGGACACTAGCTATGGCTACACCTTC. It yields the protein CASSPRDTSYGYTF.

The CDR3 DNA reads TGCGCCAGCAGCCTGAGTCCCCTTAGCACAGATACGCAGTATTTT. Its protein product is CASSLSPLSTDTQYF. The chain recombines TRBV4-1 with TRBJ2-3; D unresolved. This CDR3 spans 15 amino acids. Between the trimmed V and J ends, which lost 4 bases and 0 bases, there was a span of 11 bases. Germline V gives CDR1 MGHRA, CDR2 YSYEKL.

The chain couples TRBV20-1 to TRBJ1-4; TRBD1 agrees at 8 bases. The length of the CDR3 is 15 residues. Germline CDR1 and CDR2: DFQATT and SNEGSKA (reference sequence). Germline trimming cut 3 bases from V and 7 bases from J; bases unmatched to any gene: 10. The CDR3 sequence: CSASPNAGGGEKLFF. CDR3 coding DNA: TGCAGTGCTAGTCCCAACGCAGGGGGCGGTGAAAAACTGTTTTTT.

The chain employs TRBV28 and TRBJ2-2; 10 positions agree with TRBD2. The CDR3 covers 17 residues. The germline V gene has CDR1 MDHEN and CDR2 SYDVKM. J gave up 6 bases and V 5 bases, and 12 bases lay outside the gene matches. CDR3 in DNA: TGTGCCAGCAGTCCTAGCGGGGGACCTCGGGGGGCCGGGGAGCTGTTTTTT. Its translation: CASSPSGGPRGAGELFF.

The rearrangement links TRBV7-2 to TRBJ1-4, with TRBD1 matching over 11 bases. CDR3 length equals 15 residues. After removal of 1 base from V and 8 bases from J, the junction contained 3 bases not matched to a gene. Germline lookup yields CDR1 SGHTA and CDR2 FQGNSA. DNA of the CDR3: TGTGCCAGCAGCTTAGATGGGACAGGGGGGGAAAAACTGTTTTTT. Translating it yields CASSLDGTGGEKLFF. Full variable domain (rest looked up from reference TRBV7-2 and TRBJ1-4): GAGVSQSPSNKVTEKGKDVELRCDPISGHTALYWYRQSLGQGLEFLIYFQGNSAPDKSGLPSDRFSAERTGGSVSTLTIQRTQQEDSAVYLCASSLDGTGGEKLFFGSGTQLSVL.

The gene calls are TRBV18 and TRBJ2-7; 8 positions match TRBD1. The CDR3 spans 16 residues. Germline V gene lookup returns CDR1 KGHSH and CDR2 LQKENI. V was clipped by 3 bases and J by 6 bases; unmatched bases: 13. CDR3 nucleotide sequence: TGTGCCAGCTCACCTTGGGACAGGAGCTTAGGCGCCGAGCAGTACTTC. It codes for CASSPWDRSLGAEQYF. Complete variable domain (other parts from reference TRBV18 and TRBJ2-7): NAGVMQNPRHLVRRRGQEARLRCSPMKGHSHVYWYRQLPEEGLKFMVYLQKENIIDESGMPKERFSAEFPKEGPSILRIQQVVRGDSAAYFCASSPWDRSLGAEQYFGPGTRLTVT.

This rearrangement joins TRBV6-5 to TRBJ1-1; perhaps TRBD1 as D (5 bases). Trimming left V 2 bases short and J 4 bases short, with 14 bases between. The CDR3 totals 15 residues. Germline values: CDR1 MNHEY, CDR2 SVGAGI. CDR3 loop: CASSYGRGRGTEAFF. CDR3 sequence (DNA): TGTGCCAGCAGTTACGGGAGGGGCCGAGGCACTGAAGCTTTCTTT.

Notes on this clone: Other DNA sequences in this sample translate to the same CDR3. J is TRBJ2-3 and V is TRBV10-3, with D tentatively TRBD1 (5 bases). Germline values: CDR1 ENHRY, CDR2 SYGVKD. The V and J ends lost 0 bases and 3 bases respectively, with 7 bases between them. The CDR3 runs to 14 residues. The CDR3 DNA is TGTGCCATCAGTGAGTCAAGGGGAACAGATACGCAGTATTTT. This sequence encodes CAISESRGTDTQYF.

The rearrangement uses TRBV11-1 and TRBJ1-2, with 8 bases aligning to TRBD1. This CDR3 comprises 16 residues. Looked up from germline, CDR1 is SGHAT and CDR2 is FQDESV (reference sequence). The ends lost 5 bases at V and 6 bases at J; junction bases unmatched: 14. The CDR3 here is CASSARDRSGLDGYTF. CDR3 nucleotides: TGTGCCAGCAGCGCCCGGGACAGGTCTGGCCTGGATGGCTACACCTTC.

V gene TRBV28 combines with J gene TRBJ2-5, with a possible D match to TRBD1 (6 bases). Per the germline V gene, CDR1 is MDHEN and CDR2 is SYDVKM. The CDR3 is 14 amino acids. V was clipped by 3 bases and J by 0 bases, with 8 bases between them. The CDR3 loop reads CASSLDRNQETQYF. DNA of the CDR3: TGTGCCAGCAGTTTGGACAGAAACCAAGAGACCCAGTACTTC. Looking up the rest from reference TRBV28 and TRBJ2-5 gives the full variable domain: DVKVTQSSRYLVKRTGEKVFLECVQDMDHENMFWYRQDPGLGLRLIYFSYDVKMKEKGDIPEGYSVSREKKERFSLILESASTNQTSMYLCASSLDRNQETQYFGPGTRLLVL.

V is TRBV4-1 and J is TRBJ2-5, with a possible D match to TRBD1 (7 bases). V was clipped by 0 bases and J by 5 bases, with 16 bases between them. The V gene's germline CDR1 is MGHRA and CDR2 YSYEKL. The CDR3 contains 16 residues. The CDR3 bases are TGCGCCAGCAGCCAAGAGGAGGGGGCGCAGTGGGAGACCCAGTACTTC. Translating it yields CASSQEEGAQWETQYF.

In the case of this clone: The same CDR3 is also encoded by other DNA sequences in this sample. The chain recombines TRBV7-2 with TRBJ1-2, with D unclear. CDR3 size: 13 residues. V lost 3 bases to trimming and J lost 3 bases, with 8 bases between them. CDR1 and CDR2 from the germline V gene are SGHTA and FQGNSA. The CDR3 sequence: CASSLRGDYGYTF. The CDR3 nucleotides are TGTGCCAGCAGCTTGAGAGGCGACTATGGCTACACCTTC.

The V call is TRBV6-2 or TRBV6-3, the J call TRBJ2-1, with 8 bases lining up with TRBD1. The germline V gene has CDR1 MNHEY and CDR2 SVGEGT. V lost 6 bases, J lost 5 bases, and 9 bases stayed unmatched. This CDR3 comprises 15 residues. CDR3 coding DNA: TGTGCCAGCAGCCAAGGGGGACAGGCAAACAATGAGCAGTTCTTC. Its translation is CASSQGGQANNEQFF.

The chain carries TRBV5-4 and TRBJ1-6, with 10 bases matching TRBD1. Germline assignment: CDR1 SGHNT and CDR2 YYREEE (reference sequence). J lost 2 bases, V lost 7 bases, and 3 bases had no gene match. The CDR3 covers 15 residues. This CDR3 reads CASRDRGPYNSPLHF. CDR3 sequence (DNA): TGTGCCAGCCGGGACAGGGGACCCTATAATTCACCCCTCCACTTT.

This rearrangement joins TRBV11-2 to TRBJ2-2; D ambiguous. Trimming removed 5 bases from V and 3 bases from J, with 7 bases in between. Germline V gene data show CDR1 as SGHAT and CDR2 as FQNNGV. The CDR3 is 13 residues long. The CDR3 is CASSPTHTGELFF. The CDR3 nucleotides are TGTGCCAGCAGCCCAACTCACACCGGGGAGCTGTTTTTT.

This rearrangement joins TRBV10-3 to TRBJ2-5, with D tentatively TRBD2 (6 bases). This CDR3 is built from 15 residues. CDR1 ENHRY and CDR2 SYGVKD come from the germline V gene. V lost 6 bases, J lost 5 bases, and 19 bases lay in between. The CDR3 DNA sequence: TGTGCCATCAGGGAGGGAGACGGGGTCGGTGAGACCCAGTACTTC. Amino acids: CAIREGDGVGETQYF.

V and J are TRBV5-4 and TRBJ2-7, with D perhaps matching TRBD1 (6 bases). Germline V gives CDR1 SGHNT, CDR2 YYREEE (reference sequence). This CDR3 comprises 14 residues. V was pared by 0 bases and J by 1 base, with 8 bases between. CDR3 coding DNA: TGTGCCAGCAGCTTGGACAGGGCATCCTACGAGCAGTACTTC. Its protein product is CASSLDRASYEQYF.

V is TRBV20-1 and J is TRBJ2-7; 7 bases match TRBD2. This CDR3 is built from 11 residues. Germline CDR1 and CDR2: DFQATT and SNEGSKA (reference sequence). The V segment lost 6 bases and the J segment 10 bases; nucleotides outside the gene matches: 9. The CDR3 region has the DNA TGCAGTGCGAGCGGGGCCGGGGGACAGTACTTC. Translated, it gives CSASGAGGQYF.

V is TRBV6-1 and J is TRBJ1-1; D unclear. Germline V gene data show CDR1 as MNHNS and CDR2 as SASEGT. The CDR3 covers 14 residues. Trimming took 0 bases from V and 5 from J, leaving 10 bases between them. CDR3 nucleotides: TGTGCCAGCAGTGAAGCATGGAGGGTAACTGAAGCTTTCTTT. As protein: CASSEAWRVTEAFF.

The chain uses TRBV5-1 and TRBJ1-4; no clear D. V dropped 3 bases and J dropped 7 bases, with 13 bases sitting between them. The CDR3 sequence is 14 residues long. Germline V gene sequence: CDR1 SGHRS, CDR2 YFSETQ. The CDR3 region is CASSSAGGAEKLFF. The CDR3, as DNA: TGCGCCAGCAGCTCGGCAGGAGGAGCTGAAAAACTGTTTTTT.

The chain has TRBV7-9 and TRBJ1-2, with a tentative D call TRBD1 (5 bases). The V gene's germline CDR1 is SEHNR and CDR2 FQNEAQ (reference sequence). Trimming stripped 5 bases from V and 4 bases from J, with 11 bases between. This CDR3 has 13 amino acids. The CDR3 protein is CASSPRQSYGYTF. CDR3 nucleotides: TGTGCCAGCAGCCCGCGACAGAGCTATGGCTACACCTTC.

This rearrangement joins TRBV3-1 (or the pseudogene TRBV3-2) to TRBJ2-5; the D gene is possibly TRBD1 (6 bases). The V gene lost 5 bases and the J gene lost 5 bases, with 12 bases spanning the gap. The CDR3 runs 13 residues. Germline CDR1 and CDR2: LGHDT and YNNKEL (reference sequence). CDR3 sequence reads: CASSFTGLETQYF. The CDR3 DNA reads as TGTGCCAGCAGCTTTACAGGGCTCGAGACCCAGTACTTC.

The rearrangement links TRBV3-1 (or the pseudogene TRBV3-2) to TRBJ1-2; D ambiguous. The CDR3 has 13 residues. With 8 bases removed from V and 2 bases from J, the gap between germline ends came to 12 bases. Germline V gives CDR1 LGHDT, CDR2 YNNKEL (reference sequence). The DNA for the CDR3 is TGTGCCAGCTGGGGAGGAGGAAACTATGGCTACACCTTC. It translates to CASWGGGNYGYTF.

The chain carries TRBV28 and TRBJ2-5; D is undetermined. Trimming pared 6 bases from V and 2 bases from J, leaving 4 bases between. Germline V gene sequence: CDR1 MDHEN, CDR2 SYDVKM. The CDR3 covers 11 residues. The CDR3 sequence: CASSIQETQYF. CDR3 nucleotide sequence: TGTGCCAGCAGCATTCAAGAGACCCAGTACTTC.

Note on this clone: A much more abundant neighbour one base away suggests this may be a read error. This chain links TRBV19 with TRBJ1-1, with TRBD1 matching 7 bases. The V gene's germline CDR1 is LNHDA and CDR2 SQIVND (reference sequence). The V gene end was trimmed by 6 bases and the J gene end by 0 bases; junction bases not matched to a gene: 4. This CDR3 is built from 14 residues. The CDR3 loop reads CASSPGQMNTEAFF. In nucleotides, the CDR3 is TGTGCCAGTAGCCCGGGACAGATGAACACTGAAGCTTTCTTT.